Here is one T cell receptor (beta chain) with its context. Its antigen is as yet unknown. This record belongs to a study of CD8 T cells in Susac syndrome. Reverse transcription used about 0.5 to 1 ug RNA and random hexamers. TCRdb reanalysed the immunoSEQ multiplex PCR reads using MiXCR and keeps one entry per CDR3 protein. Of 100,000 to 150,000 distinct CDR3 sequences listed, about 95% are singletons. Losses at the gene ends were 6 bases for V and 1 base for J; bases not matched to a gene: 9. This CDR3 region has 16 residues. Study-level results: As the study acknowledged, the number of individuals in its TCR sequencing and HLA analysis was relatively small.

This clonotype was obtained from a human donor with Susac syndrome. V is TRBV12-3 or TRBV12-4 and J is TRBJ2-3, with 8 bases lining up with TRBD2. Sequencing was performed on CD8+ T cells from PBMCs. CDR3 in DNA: TGTGCCAGCAGCTGGACTAGCCCAGTGCGCACAGATACGCAGTATTTT. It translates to CASSWTSPVRTDTQYF.